One and the same sample provided the 4 T cell receptor beta chains below, sequenced in a study of blood T cell repertoires in COVID-19. Clones were read by immunoSEQ multiplex PCR, and TCRdb kept only the in-frame ones, dropping some. The repertoire holds around 24,000 clones, around 86% seen once, with approximately 30% in the top ten. The specimen was peripheral blood. The receptors come from a human donor with active COVID-19. The donor label of this sample is uncertain.

The CDR3 here is CASSDSLSYEQYF. CDR3 nucleotide sequence: TGTGCCAGCAGTGATTCTCTCTCCTACGAGCAGTACTTC. V is TRBV2 and J is TRBJ2-7; D remains unclear. The V gene lost 3 bases and the J gene lost 0 bases, with 6 bases spanning the gap. This CDR3 region has 13 residues. The V gene's germline CDR1 is SNHLY and CDR2 FYNNEI.

This chain joins TRBV18 and TRBJ1-3; 8 nucleotides agree with TRBD1. Trimming at V came to 3 bases and at J to 3 bases, leaving 4 bases not matched to a gene. Germline-derived CDR1 and CDR2 are KGHSH and LQKENI. The CDR3 has 15 residues. CDR3 sequence: CASSPGQVVGNTIYF. CDR3 nucleotide sequence: TGTGCCAGCTCACCGGGACAGGTGGTTGGAAACACCATATATTTT.

The J gene is TRBJ1-1, the V gene TRBV9, with D possibly being TRBD1 (6 bases). V lost 0 bases and J lost 1, with 10 bases in between. The germline V gene has CDR1 SGDLS and CDR2 YYNGEE. This CDR3 contains 15 residues. CDR3 DNA: TGTGCCAGCAGCGTAGCTGGACAGTGGAACACTGAAGCTTTCTTT. Residues: CASSVAGQWNTEAFF.

The J gene is TRBJ1-4, the V gene TRBV6-5; 7 bases are a match to TRBD1. This CDR3 is built from 13 residues. The germline V gene has CDR1 MNHEY and CDR2 SVGAGI. The junction had 5 bases not matched to a gene; V was cut back by 6 bases and J by 7 bases. The CDR3 DNA reads TGTGCCAGCAGGCCGGGACAGCTTGAAAAACTGTTTTTT. Amino acid sequence: CASRPGQLEKLFF.